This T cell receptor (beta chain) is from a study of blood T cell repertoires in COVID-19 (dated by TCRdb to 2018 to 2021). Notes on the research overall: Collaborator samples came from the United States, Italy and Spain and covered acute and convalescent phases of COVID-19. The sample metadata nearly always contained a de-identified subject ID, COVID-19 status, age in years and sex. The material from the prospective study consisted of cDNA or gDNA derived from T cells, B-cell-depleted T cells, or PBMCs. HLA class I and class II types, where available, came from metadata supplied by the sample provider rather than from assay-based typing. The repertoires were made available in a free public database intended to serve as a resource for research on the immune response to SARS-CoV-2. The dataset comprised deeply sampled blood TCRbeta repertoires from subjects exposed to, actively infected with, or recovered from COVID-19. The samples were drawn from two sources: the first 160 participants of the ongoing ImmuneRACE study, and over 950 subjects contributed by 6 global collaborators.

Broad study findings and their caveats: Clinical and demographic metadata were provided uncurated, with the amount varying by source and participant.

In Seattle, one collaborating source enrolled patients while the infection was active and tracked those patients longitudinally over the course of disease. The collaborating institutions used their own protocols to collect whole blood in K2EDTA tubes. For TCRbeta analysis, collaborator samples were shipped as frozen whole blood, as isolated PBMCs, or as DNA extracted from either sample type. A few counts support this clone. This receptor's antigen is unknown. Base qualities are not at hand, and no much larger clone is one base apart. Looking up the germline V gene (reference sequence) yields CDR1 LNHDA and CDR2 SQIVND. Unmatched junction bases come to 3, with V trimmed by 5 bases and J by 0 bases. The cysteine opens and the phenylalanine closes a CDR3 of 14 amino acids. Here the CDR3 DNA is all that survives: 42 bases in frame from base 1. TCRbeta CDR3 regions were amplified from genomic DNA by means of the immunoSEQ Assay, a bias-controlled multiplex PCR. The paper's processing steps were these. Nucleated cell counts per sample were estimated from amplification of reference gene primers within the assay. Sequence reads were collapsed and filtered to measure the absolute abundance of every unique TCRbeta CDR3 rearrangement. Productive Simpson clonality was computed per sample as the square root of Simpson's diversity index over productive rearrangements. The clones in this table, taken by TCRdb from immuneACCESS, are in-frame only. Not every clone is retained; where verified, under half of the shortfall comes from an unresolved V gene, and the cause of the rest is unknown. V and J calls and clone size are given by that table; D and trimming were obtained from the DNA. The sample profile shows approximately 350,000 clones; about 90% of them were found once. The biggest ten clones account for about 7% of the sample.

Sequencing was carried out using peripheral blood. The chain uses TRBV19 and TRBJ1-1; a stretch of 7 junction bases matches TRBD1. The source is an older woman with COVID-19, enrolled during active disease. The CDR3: CASSWDSMNTEAFF. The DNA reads TGTGCCAGTAGTTGGGACAGCATGAACACTGAAGCTTTCTTT.